The 19 T cell receptor beta chains below come from one sample, sequenced in a study of blood T cell repertoires in COVID-19. Assay used: immunoSEQ multiplex PCR; TCRdb lists only in-frame clones, some missing. The table shows under 45,000 clones, with 70% to 80% occurring only once. Material for sequencing was peripheral blood. All receptors derive from a man aged 60 to 75 with active COVID-19.

This chain uses TRBV10-1 with TRBJ2-7, with 12 bases aligning to TRBD2. CDR1 and CDR2 (germline): WNHNN, SYGVQD (reference sequence). The V and J ends lost 3 bases and 4 bases, in that order; junction bases with no gene match: 16. This CDR3 has 19 amino acids. DNA of the CDR3: TGCGCCAGCAGTGACTTCCGGATGAATCTAGCGGGAGGGCCTTACGAGCAGTACTTC. Its protein is CASSDFRMNLAGGPYEQYF.

The V gene is TRBV5-8, the J gene TRBJ1-1, with 7 nucleotides matching TRBD1. V shed 2 bases, J shed 1 base, and the junction held 2 bases outside the gene matches. Per the germline V gene, CDR1 is SGHTS and CDR2 is YDEGEE. This CDR3 is built from 14 residues. CDR3 residues: CASSLTGANTEAFF. In nucleotides, the CDR3 is TGTGCCAGCAGCTTAACAGGGGCGAACACTGAAGCTTTCTTT.

This clone has just a few counts. This sequence joins TRBV11-3 and TRBJ2-2; the D is unclear. The CDR3 covers 14 residues. Germline loops: CDR1 SGHNT, CDR2 YENEEA. Trimming cost V 0 bases and J 6 bases, with 8 bases left between them. In DNA, the CDR3 is TGTGCCAGCAGCTTAGATCGGGTGGCCGGGGAGCTGTTTTTT. It translates to CASSLDRVAGELFF.

A single count supports this clone. The chain recombines TRBV18 with TRBJ1-2; 7 bases match TRBD1. V shed 1 base and J 5 bases; nucleotides not matched to a gene: 7. The CDR3 loop spans 15 amino acids. Per the germline V gene, CDR1 is KGHSH and CDR2 is LQKENI. In DNA, the CDR3 is TGTGCCAGCTCACCACAGGCAGGGGGGAGATATGGCTACACCTTC. It yields the protein CASSPQAGGRYGYTF.

The rearrangement links TRBV7-9 to TRBJ1-1, with D tentatively TRBD1 (5 bases). The germline gives CDR1 SEHNR, CDR2 FQNEAQ (reference sequence). The CDR3 consists of 12 residues. Trimming removed 1 base at V and 8 bases at J, with 8 bases between. CDR3 residues: CASSLGRGEAFF. The CDR3 coding sequence is TGTGCCAGCAGCTTAGGGAGGGGAGAAGCTTTCTTT.

This chain joins TRBV9 and TRBJ2-3; 9 bases map to TRBD2. Trimming removed 3 bases from V and 1 base from J; junction bases left unmatched: 6. Germline lookup yields CDR1 SGDLS and CDR2 YYNGEE. The CDR3 is 16 residues long. The CDR3 DNA sequence: TGTGCCAGCAGCGGCGGGACTAGCCCGGGCACAGATACGCAGTATTTT. It is translated as CASSGGTSPGTDTQYF.

The chain links TRBV5-1 to TRBJ2-2; 12 nucleotides align to TRBD1. The CDR3 runs to 15 residues. CDR1 and CDR2 from the germline V gene are SGHRS and YFSETQ. V was pared by 4 bases and J by 5 bases, with 3 bases of the junction left unmatched. The CDR3 region is CASSLGQGATGELFF. CDR3 nucleotides: TGCGCCAGCAGCCTGGGACAGGGGGCGACCGGGGAGCTGTTTTTT.

This clone appeared once. The V gene is TRBV9, the J gene TRBJ1-1, with D perhaps matching TRBD1 (6 bases). The CDR3 consists of 16 residues. Germline V gene data show CDR1 as SGDLS and CDR2 as YYNGEE. Trimming cost V 0 bases and J 0 bases, with 12 bases left between them. CDR3 sequence: CASSVAAGVLNTEAFF. CDR3 sequence (DNA): TGTGCCAGCAGCGTAGCGGCAGGGGTCCTGAACACTGAAGCTTTCTTT.

There are a few counts of this clone. The V and J genes are TRBV18 and TRBJ2-2; 7 nucleotides match TRBD1. CDR3 length: 16 amino acids. The junction had 5 bases not matched to a gene; V was cut back by 0 bases and J by 4 bases. Germline V gene data show CDR1 as KGHSH and CDR2 as LQKENI. The CDR3 DNA reads TGTGCCAGCTCACCACCGTGGGACAGTCGCACCGGGGAGCTGTTTTTT. Its translation: CASSPPWDSRTGELFF.

This rearrangement joins TRBV5-4 to TRBJ1-2, with TRBD1 identical over 7 bases. J was trimmed by 4 bases and V by 0 bases; bases with no gene match: 6. CDR3 length equals 15 residues. CDR1 is SGHNT and CDR2 is YYREEE in the germline V gene (reference sequence). The CDR3 loop reads CASSLGGQGVYGYTF. For the CDR3, the DNA is TGTGCCAGCAGCTTGGGCGGCCAGGGGGTCTATGGCTACACCTTC.

The chain has TRBV19 and TRBJ2-5; 8 bases map to TRBD2. Germline lookup yields CDR1 LNHDA and CDR2 SQIVND (reference sequence). There are 15 residues in the CDR3. Unmatched junction bases numbered 9, after V lost 5 bases and J lost 4 bases. CDR3 DNA sequence: TGTGCCAGTAGTGGGGCAGCGGGAGCCGGAGAGACCCAGTACTTC. Translating it yields CASSGAAGAGETQYF.

V usage is TRBV15 and J usage is TRBJ2-5, with D perhaps matching TRBD2 (7 bases). Looked up from germline, CDR1 is LNHNV and CDR2 is YYDKDF (reference sequence). CDR3 length equals 16 residues. The ends were cut back, 5 bases at V and 5 bases at J, with 21 bases in the middle. CDR3 amino acids: CATSSKRGGGLETQYF. For the CDR3, the DNA is TGTGCCACCAGCTCCAAGCGAGGGGGGGGCCTTGAGACCCAGTACTTC.

The chain uses TRBV29-1 and TRBJ1-1; no firm D call. The CDR3 is 14 amino acids. Trimming removed 1 base from V and 1 base from J, with 10 bases in between. CDR1 SQVTM and CDR2 ANQGSEA come from the germline V gene. The CDR3 bases are TGCAGCGTTGAAGTCGCCAGTTCGAACACTGAAGCTTTCTTT. This translates into CSVEVASSNTEAFF. Looking up the rest from reference TRBV29-1 and TRBJ1-1 gives the full variable domain: SAVISQKPSRDICQRGTSLTIQCQVDSQVTMMFWYRQQPGQSLTLIATANQGSEATYESGFVIDKFPISRPNLTFSTLTVSNMSPEDSSIYLCSVEVASSNTEAFFGQGTRLTVV.

The gene calls are TRBV28 and TRBJ2-3, with 9 bases fitting TRBD2. CDR1 is MDHEN and CDR2 is SYDVKM in the germline V gene. J lost 1 base, V lost 8 bases, and 10 bases had no gene match. CDR3 length equals 16 residues. Here the CDR3 reads CASYRTSSGGTDTQYF. The CDR3 coding sequence is TGTGCCAGCTACCGTACCTCTAGCGGGGGCACAGATACGCAGTATTTT.

V usage is TRBV4-2 and J usage is TRBJ1-5; 8 bases agree with TRBD1. The germline V gene encodes CDR1 LGHNA and CDR2 YNFKEQ. The CDR3 totals 16 residues. V was clipped by 2 bases and J by 4 bases; unmatched bases: 7. The CDR3: CASSQHGTGQNQPQHF. For the CDR3, the DNA is TGTGCCAGCAGCCAACACGGGACAGGCCAAAATCAGCCCCAGCATTTT.

The chain combines TRBV6-2 or TRBV6-3 with TRBJ1-6; 7 positions match TRBD1. The CDR3 covers 15 residues. The junction had 3 bases not matched to a gene; V was cut back by 4 bases and J by 3 bases. The germline V gene has CDR1 MNHEY and CDR2 SVGEGT. CDR3 in amino acids: CASSSGQYYNSPLHF. CDR3 DNA: TGTGCCAGCAGTTCGGGACAGTACTATAATTCACCCCTCCACTTT.

The DNA of the CDR3 is TGTGCCAGCAGTTTAATGTTAGCGGGCCTATACGAGCAGTACTTC. Encoded protein: CASSLMLAGLYEQYF. The chain employs TRBV27 and TRBJ2-7; 7 bases map to TRBD2. The V gene's germline CDR1 is MNHEY and CDR2 SMNVEV (reference sequence). After removal of 2 bases from V and 4 bases from J, the junction contained 8 bases not matched to a gene. CDR3 length equals 15 residues.

The chain's CDR3 is CASSNQGQGANEQYF. DNA for the CDR3: TGTGCCAGCAGCAATCAGGGACAGGGGGCGAACGAGCAGTACTTC. The chain links TRBV11-3 to TRBJ2-7, with 12 bases aligning to TRBD1. There are 15 residues in the CDR3. Losses at the gene ends were 5 bases for V and 5 bases for J; bases not matched to a gene: 7. Germline values: CDR1 SGHNT, CDR2 YENEEA.

The rearrangement uses TRBV11-2 and TRBJ2-3; D remains ambiguous. The CDR3 runs 15 residues. CDR1 and CDR2 from the germline V gene are SGHAT and FQNNGV. V was trimmed by 3 bases and J by 1 base, leaving 11 bases between them. CDR3 amino acids: CASSFVSAGTDTQYF. In DNA, the CDR3 is TGTGCCAGCAGCTTTGTTAGTGCGGGCACAGATACGCAGTATTTT.